The 14 T cell receptor beta chains listed next were all sequenced from one sample in a study of blood T cell repertoires in COVID-19. TCRdb's table, derived via immunoSEQ multiplex PCR, lists solely in-frame clones and lacks some. The data show roughly 120,000 clones, with approximately 80% seen just once and under 8% held by the top ten. The material sequenced was peripheral blood. The receptor set was obtained from a woman older than 75 with active or convalescent COVID-19.

The chain links TRBV5-1 to TRBJ1-5, with D possibly being TRBD1 (6 bases). The V end was cut by 0 bases, the J end by 3 bases, with 10 bases between. The CDR3 spans 15 residues. In germline, CDR1 is SGHRS, CDR2 YFSETQ. The CDR3: CASSLGAGVNQPQHF. The CDR3 DNA reads TGCGCCAGCAGCTTGGGGGCAGGGGTCAATCAGCCCCAGCATTTT. The whole variable domain, remainder taken from reference TRBV5-1 and TRBJ1-5, is KAGVTQTPRYLIKTRGQQVTLSCSPISGHRSVSWYQQTPGQGLQFLFEYFSETQRNKGNFPGRFSGRQFSNSRSEMNVSTLELGDSALYLCASSLGAGVNQPQHFGDGTRLSIL.

The chain carries TRBV6-5 and TRBJ1-2; 9 nucleotides match TRBD1. After removal of 6 bases from V and 8 bases from J, the junction contained 13 bases not matched to a gene. The CDR3 covers 15 residues. Germline V gene data show CDR1 as MNHEY and CDR2 as SVGAGI. The CDR3 loop is CASSARQGVLGGYTF. In DNA form, the CDR3 reads TGTGCCAGCAGCGCTAGACAGGGGGTTCTTGGGGGCTACACCTTC.

This chain connects TRBV7-6 to TRBJ2-7, with 10 positions matching TRBD2. CDR1 is SGHVS, CDR2 FNYEAQ, per germline. The CDR3 runs 15 residues. V shed 0 bases, J shed 5 bases, and the junction held 4 bases outside the gene matches. DNA for the CDR3: TGTGCCAGCAGCTTAGCCACTAGCGGGACCCACGAGCAGTACTTC. Its protein product is CASSLATSGTHEQYF. Full variable domain (remainder filled in from reference TRBV7-6 and TRBJ2-7): GAGVSQSPRYKVTKRGQDVALRCDPISGHVSLYWYRQALGQGPEFLTYFNYEAQQDKSGLPNDRFSAERPEGSISTLTIQRTEQRDSAMYRCASSLATSGTHEQYFGPGTRLTVT.

This clone is termed medium-sized. This CDR3 reads CASSLVRIVTF. The CDR3 DNA is TGCGCCAGCAGCTTGGTCAGGATTGTAACCTTC. This chain uses TRBV5-1 with TRBJ1-2; D unclear. CDR3 length equals 11 residues. Germline CDR1 and CDR2: SGHRS and YFSETQ. Trimming removed 0 bases from V and 14 bases from J, with 11 bases in between.

The rearrangement links TRBV15 to TRBJ2-1; 7 nucleotides match TRBD1. The length of the CDR3 is 16 residues. J gave up 4 bases and V 8 bases, and 14 bases lay outside the gene matches. Germline V lookup: CDR1 LNHNV, CDR2 YYDKDF (reference sequence). CDR3: CATVGTERPGYNEQFF. Written as DNA, the CDR3 is TGTGCCACCGTTGGGACAGAGAGGCCGGGGTACAATGAGCAGTTCTTC.

Worth noting for this clone: The junction differs from germline at one of its ends, possibly a read error. The genes are TRBV18 and TRBJ1-1; D might be TRBD1 (5 bases). The CDR3 is 14 residues long. Germline V gene sequence: CDR1 KGHSH, CDR2 LQKENI. The CDR3 reads CASWGRELNTEAFF. The CDR3 nucleotides are TGTGCCAGCTGGGGCAGGGAACTGAATACTGAAGCTTTCTTT.

CDR3 region: CATSDWEGLGKETQYF. As DNA, the CDR3 is TGTGCCACCAGTGATTGGGAGGGACTGGGAAAAGAGACCCAGTACTTC. This chain joins TRBV24-1 and TRBJ2-5, with 7 nucleotides matching TRBD2. This CDR3 comprises 16 residues. In germline, CDR1 is KGHDR, CDR2 SFDVKD. The junction had 8 bases not matched to a gene; V was cut back by 2 bases and J by 3 bases.

The chain links TRBV19 to TRBJ2-4; possibly TRBD1 for D (8 bases). The V end lost 5 bases, the J end lost 8 bases, and 16 bases lay between the germline ends. Germline CDR1 LNHDA, CDR2 SQIVND (reference sequence). The CDR3 contains 14 residues. CDR3 amino acids: CASSPDREGDIQYF. The DNA for the CDR3 is TGTGCCAGTAGTCCGGACAGGGAGGGGGACATTCAGTACTTC.

The chain uses TRBV25-1 and TRBJ1-2, with TRBD1 matching 10 bases. The CDR3 extends over 13 amino acids. Germline V lookup: CDR1 MGHDK, CDR2 SYGVNS. Germline trimming cut 5 bases from V and 6 bases from J; bases unmatched to any gene: 3. The CDR3 DNA reads TGTGCCAGCAGTCGGACAGGGGGTAATGGCTACACCTTC. Its protein is CASSRTGGNGYTF.

The chain employs TRBV15 and TRBJ2-5; TRBD1 aligns across 12 bases. Germline V gives CDR1 LNHNV, CDR2 YYDKDF (reference sequence). V dropped 1 base and J dropped 5; count of bases not matched to a gene: 5. This CDR3 is 16 amino acids long. CDR3 DNA sequence: TGTGCCACCAGCAGAGGGGACAGGGGGCAGGGGGAGACCCAGTACTTC. This gives the protein CATSRGDRGQGETQYF.

Only one count was recorded for this clone. The gene calls are TRBV2 and TRBJ2-1; 8 bases agree with TRBD2. The germline V gene has CDR1 SNHLY and CDR2 FYNNEI. This CDR3 is 17 amino acids long. The V segment lost 2 bases and the J segment 1 base; nucleotides outside the gene matches: 7. CDR3 in amino acids: CASSEYDGTSSYNEQFF. The CDR3 nucleotides are TGTGCCAGCAGTGAATATGATGGGACTAGTTCCTACAATGAGCAGTTCTTC.

The chain is built from TRBV6-2 or TRBV6-3 and TRBJ2-3, with TRBD2 as a possible D gene (5 bases). V dropped 6 bases and J dropped 6 bases, with 7 bases sitting between them. The CDR3 sequence is 11 residues long. CDR1 and CDR2 (germline): MNHEY, SVGEGT. This chain's CDR3 is CASSPSDTQYF. CDR3 bases: TGTGCCAGCAGCCCTAGCGATACGCAGTATTTT.

This clone turned up a few times. The chain employs TRBV7-8 and TRBJ2-1; TRBD2 is a possible D gene (5 bases). Trimming removed 4 bases from V and 8 bases from J, with 18 bases in between. Per the germline V gene, CDR1 is SGHVS and CDR2 is FQNEAQ. This CDR3 spans 15 amino acids. CDR3 protein: CASSSAASLIHEQFF. In DNA, the CDR3 is TGTGCCAGCAGCTCCGCGGCTAGCCTCATCCATGAGCAGTTCTTC.

CDR3 nucleotide sequence: TGTGCCAGCAGCCCTTCACCGTCGGGGTGGGAGACCCAGTACTTC. Translation gives CASSPSPSGWETQYF. The chain joins TRBV7-3 to TRBJ2-5; D is perhaps TRBD2 (5 bases). This CDR3 contains 15 residues. CDR1 is SGHTA, CDR2 FQGTGA, per germline. Between the trimmed V and J ends, which lost 5 bases and 5 bases, there was a span of 18 bases.